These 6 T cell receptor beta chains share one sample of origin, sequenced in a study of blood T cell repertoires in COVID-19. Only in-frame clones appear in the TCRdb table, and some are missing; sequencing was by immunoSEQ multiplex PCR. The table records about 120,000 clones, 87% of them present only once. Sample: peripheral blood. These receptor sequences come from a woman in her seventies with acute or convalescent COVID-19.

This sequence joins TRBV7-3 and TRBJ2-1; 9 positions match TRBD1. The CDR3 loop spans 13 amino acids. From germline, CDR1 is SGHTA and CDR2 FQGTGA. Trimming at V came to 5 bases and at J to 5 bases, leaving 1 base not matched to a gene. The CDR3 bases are TGTGCCAGCAGCCGGACAGGGGACAATGAGCAGTTCTTC. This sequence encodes CASSRTGDNEQFF.

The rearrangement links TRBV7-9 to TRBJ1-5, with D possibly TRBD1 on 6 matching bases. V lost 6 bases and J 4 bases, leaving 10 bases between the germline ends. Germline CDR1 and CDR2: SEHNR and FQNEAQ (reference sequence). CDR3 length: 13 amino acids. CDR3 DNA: TGTGCCAGCAGAAGCACAGGGAATCAGCCCCAGCATTTT. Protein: CASRSTGNQPQHF.

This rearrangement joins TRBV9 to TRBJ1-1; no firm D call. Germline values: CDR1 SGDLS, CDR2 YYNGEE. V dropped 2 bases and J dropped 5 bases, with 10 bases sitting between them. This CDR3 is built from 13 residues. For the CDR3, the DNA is TGTGCCAGCAGCGTTGGAGATGTGACTGAAGCTTTCTTT. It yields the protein CASSVGDVTEAFF. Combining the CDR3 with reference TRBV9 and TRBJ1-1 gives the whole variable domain DSGVTQTPKHLITATGQRVTLRCSPRSGDLSVYWYQQSLDQGLQFLIQYYNGEERAKGNILERFSAQQFPDLHSELNLSSLELGDSALYFCASSVGDVTEAFFGQGTRLTVV.

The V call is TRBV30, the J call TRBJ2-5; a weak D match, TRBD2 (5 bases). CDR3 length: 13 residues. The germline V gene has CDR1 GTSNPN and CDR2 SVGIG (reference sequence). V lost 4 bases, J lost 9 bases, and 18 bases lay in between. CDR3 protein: CAWKRGGPAAQYF. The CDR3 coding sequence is TGTGCCTGGAAACGTGGCGGCCCAGCGGCCCAGTACTTC.

CDR3 bases: TGTGCCAGCAGCCAAGGCTCCCGGGCTGAAGCTTTCTTT. Amino acid sequence: CASSQGSRAEAFF. The gene calls are TRBV3-1 (or the pseudogene TRBV3-2) and TRBJ1-1, with D uncertain. V lost 1 base and J lost 6, with 9 bases in between. The V gene's germline CDR1 is LGHDT and CDR2 YNNKEL (reference sequence). The CDR3 spans 13 residues.

The CDR3 coding sequence is TGTGCCAGCCCTATAGGGGCTGACTATGGCTACACCTTC. This sequence encodes CASPIGADYGYTF. The chain has TRBV21-1 and TRBJ1-2; TRBD1 is the table's D call and was not checked against the DNA. TRBV21-1 is recorded as a pseudogene. This CDR3 has 13 amino acids.